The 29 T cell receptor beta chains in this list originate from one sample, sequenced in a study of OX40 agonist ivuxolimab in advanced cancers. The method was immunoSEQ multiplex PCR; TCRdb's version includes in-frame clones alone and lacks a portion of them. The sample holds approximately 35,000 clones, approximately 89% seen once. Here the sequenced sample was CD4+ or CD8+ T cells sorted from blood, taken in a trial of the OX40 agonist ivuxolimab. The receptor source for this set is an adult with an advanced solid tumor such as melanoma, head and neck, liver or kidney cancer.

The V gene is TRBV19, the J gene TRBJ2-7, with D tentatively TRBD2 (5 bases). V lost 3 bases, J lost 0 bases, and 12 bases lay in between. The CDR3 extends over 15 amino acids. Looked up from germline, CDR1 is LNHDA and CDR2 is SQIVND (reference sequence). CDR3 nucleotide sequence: TGTGCCAGTAGTATTGATGAAGGGAGCTCCTACGAGCAGTACTTC. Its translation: CASSIDEGSSYEQYF.

CDR3: CASSPQGASEAFF. The CDR3 region has the DNA TGTGCCAGCAGCCCGCAGGGGGCTTCTGAAGCTTTCTTT. The chain couples TRBV7-9 to TRBJ1-1; 8 bases are a match to TRBD1. J lost 6 bases, V lost 5 bases, and 5 bases had no gene match. The CDR3 has 13 residues. Germline V gene sequence: CDR1 SEHNR, CDR2 FQNEAQ (reference sequence).

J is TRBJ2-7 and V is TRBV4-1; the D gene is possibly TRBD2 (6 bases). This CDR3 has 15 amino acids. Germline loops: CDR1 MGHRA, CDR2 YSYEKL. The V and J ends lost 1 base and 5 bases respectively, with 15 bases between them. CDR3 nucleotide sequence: TGCGCCAGCAGCCAAGGGGCGGGAATCAGCGACGAGCAGTACTTC. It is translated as CASSQGAGISDEQYF.

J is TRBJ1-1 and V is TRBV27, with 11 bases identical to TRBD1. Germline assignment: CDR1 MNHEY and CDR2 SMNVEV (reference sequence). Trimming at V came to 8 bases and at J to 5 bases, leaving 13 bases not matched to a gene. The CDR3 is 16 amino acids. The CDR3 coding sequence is TGTGCCAGCGGCTCCGGGACAGGGGGTTTTTTTACTGAAGCTTTCTTT. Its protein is CASGSGTGGFFTEAFF.

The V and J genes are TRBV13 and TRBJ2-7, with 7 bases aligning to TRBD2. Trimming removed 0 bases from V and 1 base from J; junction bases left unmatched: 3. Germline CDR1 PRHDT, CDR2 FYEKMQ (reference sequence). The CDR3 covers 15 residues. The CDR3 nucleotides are TGTGCCAGCAGCTTAGGCCGCGGGGGATCCTACGAGCAGTACTTC. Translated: CASSLGRGGSYEQYF.

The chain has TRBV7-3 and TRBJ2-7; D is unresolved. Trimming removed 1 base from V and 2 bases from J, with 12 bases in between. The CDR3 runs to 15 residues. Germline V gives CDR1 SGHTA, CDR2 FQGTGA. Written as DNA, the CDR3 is TGTGCCAGCAGCTTAAGCGGCAGATTACCCTACGAGCAGTACTTC. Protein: CASSLSGRLPYEQYF.

CDR3 in DNA: TGTGCCAGCAGCAAACCTAGCACTGAGCAGTTCTTC. Residues: CASSKPSTEQFF. The chain links TRBV7-2 to TRBJ2-1, with D maybe TRBD2 (5 bases). The ends were cut back, 5 bases at V and 9 bases at J, with 11 bases in the middle. CDR3 length: 12 residues. In germline, CDR1 is SGHTA, CDR2 FQGNSA.

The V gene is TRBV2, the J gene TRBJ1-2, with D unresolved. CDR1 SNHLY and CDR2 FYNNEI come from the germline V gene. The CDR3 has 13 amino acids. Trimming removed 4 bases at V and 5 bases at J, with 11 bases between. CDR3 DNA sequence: TGTGCCAGCAGTGCTAGTGAAGGTTATGGCTACACCTTC. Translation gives CASSASEGYGYTF.

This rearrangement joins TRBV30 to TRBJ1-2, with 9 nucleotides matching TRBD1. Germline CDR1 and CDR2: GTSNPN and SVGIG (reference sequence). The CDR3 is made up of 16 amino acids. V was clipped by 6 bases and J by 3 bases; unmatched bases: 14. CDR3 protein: CACRGGRDRDDYGYTF. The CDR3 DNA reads TGTGCCTGCCGGGGGGGCCGGGACAGGGATGACTATGGCTACACCTTC.

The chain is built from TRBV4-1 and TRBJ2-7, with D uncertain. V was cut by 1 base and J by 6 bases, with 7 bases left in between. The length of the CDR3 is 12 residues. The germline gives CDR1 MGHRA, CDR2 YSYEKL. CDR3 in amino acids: CASSQGPGEQYF. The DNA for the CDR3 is TGCGCCAGCAGCCAAGGTCCGGGCGAGCAGTACTTC.

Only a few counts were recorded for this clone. CDR3 sequence: CATSRDPPGVGVVGTRTDTQYF. Here the CDR3 DNA reads TGTGCCACCAGCAGAGATCCTCCCGGTGTTGGGGTGGTGGGCACACGCACAGATACGCAGTATTTT. This chain joins TRBV15 and TRBJ2-3; no firm D call. Trimming pared 0 bases from V and 1 base from J, leaving 29 bases between. There are 22 residues in the CDR3. Germline CDR1 LNHNV, CDR2 YYDKDF (reference sequence). Looking up the rest from reference TRBV15 and TRBJ2-3 gives the full variable domain: DAMVIQNPRYQVTQFGKPVTLSCSQTLNHNVMYWYQQKSSQAPKLLFHYYDKDFNNEADTPDNFQSRRPNTSFCFLDIRSPGLGDTAMYLCATSRDPPGVGVVGTRTDTQYFGPGTRLTVL.

This chain's CDR3 is CASSRMTGPQPQHF. CDR3 DNA sequence: TGTGCCAGCAGTCGAATGACAGGGCCTCAGCCCCAGCATTTT. V and J are TRBV28 and TRBJ1-5, with TRBD1 identical over 7 bases. The CDR3 runs to 14 residues. Germline values: CDR1 MDHEN, CDR2 SYDVKM. V shed 5 bases and J 6 bases; nucleotides not matched to a gene: 7.

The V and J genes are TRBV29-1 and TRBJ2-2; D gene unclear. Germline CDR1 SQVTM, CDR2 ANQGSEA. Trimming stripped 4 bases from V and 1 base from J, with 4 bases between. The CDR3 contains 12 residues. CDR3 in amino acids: CSVGKNTGELFF. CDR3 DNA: TGCAGCGTTGGCAAGAACACCGGGGAGCTGTTTTTT.

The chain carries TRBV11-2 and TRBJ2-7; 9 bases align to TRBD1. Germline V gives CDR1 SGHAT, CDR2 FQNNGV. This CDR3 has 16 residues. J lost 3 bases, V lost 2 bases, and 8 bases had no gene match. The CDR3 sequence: CASSLYEGTGLYEQYF. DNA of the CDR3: TGTGCCAGCAGCTTATATGAAGGGACAGGGCTCTACGAGCAGTACTTC.

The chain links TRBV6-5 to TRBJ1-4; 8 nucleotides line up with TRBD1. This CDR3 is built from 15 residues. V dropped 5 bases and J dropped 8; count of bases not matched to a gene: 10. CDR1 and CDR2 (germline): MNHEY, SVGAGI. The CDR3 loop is CASSLRTGPREKLFF. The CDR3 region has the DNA TGTGCCAGCAGTCTCCGGACAGGGCCAAGAGAAAAACTGTTTTTT.

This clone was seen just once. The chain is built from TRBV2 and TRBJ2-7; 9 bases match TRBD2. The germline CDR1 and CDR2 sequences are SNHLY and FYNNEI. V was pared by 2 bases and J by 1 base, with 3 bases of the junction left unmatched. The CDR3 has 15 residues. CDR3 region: CASSELSGSSYEQYF. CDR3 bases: TGTGCCAGCAGTGAACTTAGCGGGAGTTCCTACGAGCAGTACTTC.

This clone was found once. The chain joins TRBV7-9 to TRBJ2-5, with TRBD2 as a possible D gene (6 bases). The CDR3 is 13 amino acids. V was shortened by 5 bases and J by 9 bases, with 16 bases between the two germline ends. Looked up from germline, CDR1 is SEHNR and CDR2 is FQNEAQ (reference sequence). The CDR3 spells CASSPDSTGAQYF. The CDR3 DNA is TGTGCCAGCAGCCCAGACTCGACGGGGGCCCAGTACTTC. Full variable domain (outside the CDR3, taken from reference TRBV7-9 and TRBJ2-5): DTGVSQNPRHKITKRGQNVTFRCDPISEHNRLYWYRQTLGQGPEFLTYFQNEAQLEKSRLLSDRFSAERPKGSFSTLEIQRTEQGDSAMYLCASSPDSTGAQYFGPGTRLLVL.

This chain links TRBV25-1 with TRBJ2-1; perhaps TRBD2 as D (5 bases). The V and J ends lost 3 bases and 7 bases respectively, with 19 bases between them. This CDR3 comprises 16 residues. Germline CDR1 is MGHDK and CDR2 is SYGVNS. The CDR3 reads CASSEMRVSSGNEQFF. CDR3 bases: TGTGCCAGCAGTGAGATGAGGGTTAGCTCTGGGAATGAGCAGTTCTTC.

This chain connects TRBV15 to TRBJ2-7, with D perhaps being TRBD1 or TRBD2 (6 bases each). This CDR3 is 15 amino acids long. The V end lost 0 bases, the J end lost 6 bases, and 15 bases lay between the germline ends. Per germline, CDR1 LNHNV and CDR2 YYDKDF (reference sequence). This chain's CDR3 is CATSRDKQGGGEQYF. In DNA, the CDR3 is TGTGCCACCAGCAGAGATAAGCAAGGGGGAGGCGAGCAGTACTTC.

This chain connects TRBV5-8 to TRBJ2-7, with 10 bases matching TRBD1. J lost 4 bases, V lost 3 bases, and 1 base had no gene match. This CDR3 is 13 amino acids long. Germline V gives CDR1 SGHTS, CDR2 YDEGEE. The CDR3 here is CASSWTGGYEQYF. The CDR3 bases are TGTGCCAGCAGCTGGACAGGGGGATACGAGCAGTACTTC.

The CDR3 DNA reads TGTGCCACGGGGGCGGCCTACGAGCAGTACTTC. Encoded protein: CATGAAYEQYF. This chain links TRBV6-5 with TRBJ2-7, with D perhaps TRBD1 or TRBD2 (6 bases each). The CDR3 covers 11 residues. V was pared by 10 bases and J by 2 bases, with 9 bases between. Germline CDR1 MNHEY, CDR2 SVGAGI.

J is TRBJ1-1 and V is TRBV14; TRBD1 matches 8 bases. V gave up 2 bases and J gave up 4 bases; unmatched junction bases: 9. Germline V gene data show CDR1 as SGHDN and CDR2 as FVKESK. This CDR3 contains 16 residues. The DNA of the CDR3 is TGTGCCAGCAGCCAATCTGGACAGGGCAGGGCCACTGAAGCTTTCTTT. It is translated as CASSQSGQGRATEAFF.

CDR3: CASSWDLGNYEQYF. CDR3 coding DNA: TGCGCCAGCAGCTGGGACCTTGGGAACTACGAGCAGTACTTC. The chain recombines TRBV5-1 with TRBJ2-7; D may correspond to TRBD1 or TRBD2 (5 bases each). Trimming took off 3 bases at V and 3 bases at J, with 13 bases between the two ends. The CDR3 is made up of 14 amino acids. Germline V lookup: CDR1 SGHRS, CDR2 YFSETQ.

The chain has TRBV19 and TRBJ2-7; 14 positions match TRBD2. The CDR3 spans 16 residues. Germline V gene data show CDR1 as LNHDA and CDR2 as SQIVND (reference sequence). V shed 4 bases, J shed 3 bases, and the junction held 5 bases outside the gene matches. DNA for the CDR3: TGTGCCAGTAGTACCACCGGGACTAGCGGGAGCTACGAGCAGTACTTC. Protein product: CASSTTGTSGSYEQYF. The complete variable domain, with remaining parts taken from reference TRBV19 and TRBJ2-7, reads DGGITQSPKYLFRKEGQNVTLSCEQNLNHDAMYWYRQDPGQGLRLIYYSQIVNDFQKGDIAEGYSVSREKKESFPLTVTSAQKNPTAFYLCASSTTGTSGSYEQYFGPGTRLTVT.

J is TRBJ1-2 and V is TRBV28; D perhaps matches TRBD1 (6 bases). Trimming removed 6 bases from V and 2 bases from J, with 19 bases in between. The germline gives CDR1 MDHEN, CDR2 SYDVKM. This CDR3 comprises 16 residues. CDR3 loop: CASSPTRQGLNYGYTF. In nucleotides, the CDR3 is TGTGCCAGCAGCCCAACACGGCAGGGGCTCAACTATGGCTACACCTTC.

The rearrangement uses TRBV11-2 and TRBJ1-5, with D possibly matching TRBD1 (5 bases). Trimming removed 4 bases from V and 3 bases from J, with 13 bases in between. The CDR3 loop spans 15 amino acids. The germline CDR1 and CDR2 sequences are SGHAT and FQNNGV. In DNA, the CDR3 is TGTGCCAGCAGCTCGTCTAGGGGCTACAATCAGCCCCAGCATTTT. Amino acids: CASSSSRGYNQPQHF. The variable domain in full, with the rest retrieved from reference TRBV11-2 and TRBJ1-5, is EAGVAQSPRYKIIEKRQSVAFWCNPISGHATLYWYQQILGQGPKLLIQFQNNGVVDDSQLPKDRFSAERLKGVDSTLKIQPAKLEDSAVYLCASSSSRGYNQPQHFGDGTRLSIL.

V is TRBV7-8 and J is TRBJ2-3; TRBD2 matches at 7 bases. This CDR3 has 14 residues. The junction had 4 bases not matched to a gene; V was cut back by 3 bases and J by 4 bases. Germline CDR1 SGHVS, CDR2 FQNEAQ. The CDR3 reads CASSFPGLSDTQYF. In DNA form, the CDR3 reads TGTGCCAGCAGCTTTCCGGGACTATCAGATACGCAGTATTTT.

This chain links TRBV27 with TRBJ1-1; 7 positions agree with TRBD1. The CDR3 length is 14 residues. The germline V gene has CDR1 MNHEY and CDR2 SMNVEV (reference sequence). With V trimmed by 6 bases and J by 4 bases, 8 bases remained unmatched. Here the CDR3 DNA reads TGTGCCAGCAGGCTGGTAGGGGGCGTCACTGAAGCTTTCTTT. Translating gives CASRLVGGVTEAFF.

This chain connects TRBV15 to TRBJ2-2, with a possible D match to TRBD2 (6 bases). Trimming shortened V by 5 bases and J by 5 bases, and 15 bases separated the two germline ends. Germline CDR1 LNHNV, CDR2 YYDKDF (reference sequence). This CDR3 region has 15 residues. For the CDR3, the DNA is TGTGCCACCAGCGCCCAGACTAGTCGGACCGGGGAGCTGTTTTTT. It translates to CATSAQTSRTGELFF.